This T cell receptor (beta chain) was identified during a study of control samples from healthy donors and cancer patients. Here immunoSEQ multiplex PCR was the method, and the copy in TCRdb shows in-frame clones only, minus some. The data hold 150,000 to 200,000 clones, with 90% to 95% observed a single time. This CDR3 contains 13 residues. V lost 2 bases and J 5 bases, leaving 7 bases between the germline ends. Germline V lookup: CDR1 MNHEY, CDR2 SMNVEV (reference sequence). Sequencing was carried out using blood. The source is a woman aged 18-29 years in good health. The rearrangement uses TRBV27 and TRBJ1-5; no clear D gene. Here the CDR3 DNA reads TGTGCCAGCAGTTTAGGGTACCATCAGCCCCAGCATTTT. Residues: CASSLGYHQPQHF.